The T cell receptor beta chain described here comes from a study of early T cells in non-severe SARS-CoV-2 infection. Study at large: Sequencing targeted bulk RNA from unsorted whole blood, leaving chains unpaired. General study results and limits: VDJdb-based annotation leaned toward anti-spike CD8 responses and missed private and CD4 specificities.

Unique molecular identifiers were added to individual cDNA molecules. MiXCR, applied by TCRdb to the 5' RACE reads, yields one record per CDR3 protein. The repertoire holds about 70,000 distinct CDR3 sequences, roughly an eighth seen once, with about 1.3% in the top ten. This clonotype was seen many times. The antigen is not known. Germline V gene data show CDR1 as PRHDT and CDR2 as FYEKMQ (reference sequence). Trimming took off 3 bases at V and 7 bases at J, with 6 bases between the two ends. The CDR3 is made up of 12 amino acids. The V and J genes are TRBV13 and TRBJ2-2; the D gene is possibly TRBD2 (5 bases). This TCR came from an adult who was a healthcare worker with PCR-confirmed SARS-CoV-2 infection or an uninfected control (not recorded which). Input material: whole blood. CDR3 nucleotide sequence: TGTGCCAGCAGCTTCGGGGACGGGGAGCTGTTTTTT. Its protein product is CASSFGDGELFF.